This T cell receptor (beta chain) originates from a study of cytomegalovirus exposure and HLA in healthy donors. For the study at large: A later analysis reported the same platform for the roughly 120 validation repertoires and the roughly 630 first-cohort repertoires.

CDR3 size: 15 residues. CDR1 and CDR2 (germline): LNHDA, SQIVND (reference sequence). Trimming removed 5 bases from V and 5 bases from J, with 18 bases in between. The donors were members of the validation cohort, which comprised 120 subjects and was separate from the first cohort of about 700 subjects. Worth noting for this clone: Its antigen is not identified.

The table came from immunoSEQ multiplex PCR; TCRdb's copy has only in-frame clones and leaves some out. The table includes about 170,000 clones, 87% detected once. Study observations and caveats: Later, an analysis found that TCR clusters from the first cohort tended to co-occur in the roughly 110 validation repertoires. As confirmed in vitro, three CMV-associated chains were specific for CMV antigens.

The source material was PBMCs. The V and J genes are TRBV19 and TRBJ2-5; weak D call: TRBD1 (5 bases). The origin of this receptor is a woman aged 25 to 39 in good health and CMV-seronegative. This CDR3 reads CASSPSQAYTETQYF. The DNA of the CDR3 is TGTGCCAGTAGTCCCTCACAGGCTTACACGGAGACCCAGTACTTC.